The 5 T cell receptor beta chains in this list originate from one sample, sequenced in a study of blood T cell repertoires in COVID-19. Method: immunoSEQ multiplex PCR; TCRdb's copy keeps in-frame clones and lacks some. The top ten hold less than 30% of the sample, which has around 25,000 clones, about 87% seen once. Sequenced material: peripheral blood. These receptors all come from a human donor with active COVID-19. The donor label of this sample is uncertain.

This sequence joins TRBV6-5 and TRBJ2-1; possible D gene TRBD1, 6 bases. Trimming removed 5 bases from V and 2 bases from J, with 13 bases in between. This CDR3 is built from 15 residues. Germline V gives CDR1 MNHEY, CDR2 SVGAGI. This CDR3 is CASSLGDTTYNEQFF. The DNA of the CDR3 is TGTGCCAGCAGTCTCGGGGACACAACCTACAATGAGCAGTTCTTC.

This chain uses TRBV7-6 with TRBJ2-1; D perhaps matches TRBD1 (6 bases). Germline CDR1 and CDR2: SGHVS and FNYEAQ. Trimming cost V 1 base and J 5 bases, with 9 bases left between them. CDR3 length: 14 amino acids. CDR3 sequence: CASSLVSGDNEQFF. The CDR3 nucleotides are TGTGCCAGCAGCTTAGTATCAGGGGACAATGAGCAGTTCTTC.

The chain is built from TRBV6-2 or TRBV6-3 and TRBJ2-1; 11 bases fit TRBD1. CDR1 MNHEY and CDR2 SVGEGT come from the germline V gene. The V and J ends lost 4 bases and 3 bases, in that order; junction bases with no gene match: 8. CDR3 length equals 17 residues. The chain's CDR3 is CASSFSWDRGVYNEQFF. The CDR3, as DNA: TGTGCCAGCAGTTTCTCGTGGGACAGGGGGGTCTACAATGAGCAGTTCTTC.

The rearrangement links TRBV11-3 to TRBJ2-5; 7 bases are a match to TRBD1. The CDR3 spans 13 residues. Germline V gene data show CDR1 as SGHNT and CDR2 as YENEEA. The V gene end was trimmed by 8 bases and the J gene end by 4 bases; junction bases not matched to a gene: 7. The CDR3 spells CASRPTGVETQYF. The CDR3 coding sequence is TGTGCCAGCCGACCCACAGGGGTAGAGACCCAGTACTTC.

The chain combines TRBV28 with TRBJ2-2; 11 nucleotides agree with TRBD1. J was trimmed by 6 bases and V by 9 bases; bases with no gene match: 6. Germline lookup yields CDR1 MDHEN and CDR2 SYDVKM. The length of the CDR3 is 14 residues. The DNA of the CDR3 is TGTGCCAGTTCCGGGACAGGGGGTTCCGGGGAGCTGTTTTTT. This translates into CASSGTGGSGELFF.